This TCR beta chain was profiled in a study of blood T cell repertoires in COVID-19. TCRdb's table, derived via immunoSEQ multiplex PCR, lists solely in-frame clones and lacks some. The table lists under 250,000 clones, more than 75% of them singletons. With V trimmed by 3 bases and J by 7 bases, 6 bases remained unmatched. The CDR3 is 14 amino acids. Germline V lookup: CDR1 LNHDA, CDR2 SQIVND (reference sequence). The sequenced sample consisted of peripheral blood. This TCR was sampled from a man aged 50 to 59 who had recovered from COVID-19. The chain employs TRBV19 and TRBJ2-1, with TRBD1 matching 7 bases. CDR3: CASSILQGKNEQFF. The CDR3 nucleotides are TGTGCCAGTAGTATTTTACAGGGGAAAAATGAGCAGTTCTTC.